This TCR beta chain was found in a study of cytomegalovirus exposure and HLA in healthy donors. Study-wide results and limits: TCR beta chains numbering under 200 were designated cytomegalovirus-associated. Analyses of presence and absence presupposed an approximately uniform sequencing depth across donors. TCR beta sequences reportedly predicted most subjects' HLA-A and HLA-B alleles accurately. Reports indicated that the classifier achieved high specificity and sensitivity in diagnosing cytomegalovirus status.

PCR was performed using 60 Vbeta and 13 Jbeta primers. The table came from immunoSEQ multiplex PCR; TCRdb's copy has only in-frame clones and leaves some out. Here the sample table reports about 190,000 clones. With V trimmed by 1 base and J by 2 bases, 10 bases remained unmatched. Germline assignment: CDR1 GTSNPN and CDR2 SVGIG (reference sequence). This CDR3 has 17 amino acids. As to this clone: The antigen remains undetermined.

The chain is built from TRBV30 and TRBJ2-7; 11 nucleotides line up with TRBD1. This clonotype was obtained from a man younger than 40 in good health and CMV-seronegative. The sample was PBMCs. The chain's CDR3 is CAWSDGTGGSLPYEQYF. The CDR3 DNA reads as TGTGCCTGGAGTGACGGGACAGGGGGTTCCCTACCCTACGAGCAGTACTTC. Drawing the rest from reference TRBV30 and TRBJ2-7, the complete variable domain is SQTIHQWPATLVQPVGSPLSLECTVEGTSNPNLYWYRQAAGRGLQLLFYSVGIGQISSEVPQNLSASRPQDRQFILSSKKLLLSDSGFYLCAWSDGTGGSLPYEQYFGPGTRLTVT.